This passage covers 30 T cell receptor beta chains from one sample sequenced in a study of CD8 T cells in Susac syndrome. About 0.45 to 1 ug RNA was reverse transcribed with random hexamers. Using its own MiXCR run on the immunoSEQ multiplex PCR reads, TCRdb lists one record per CDR3 protein. The table lists some 200,000 distinct CDR3 sequences, 95% of them singletons. The sample comprised CD4+ T cells from PBMCs. The receptors shown here come from a human donor with multiple sclerosis.

This clonotype was found once. This chain connects TRBV3-1 to TRBJ2-3; 9 positions match TRBD2. Germline CDR1 LGHDT, CDR2 YNNKEL (reference sequence). This CDR3 contains 16 residues. V lost 0 bases and J lost 6; bases outside the gene matches: 7. The DNA for the CDR3 is TGTGCCAGCAGCCAAGACGCGGGAGGGCCGACGGATACGCAGTATTTT. Its protein is CASSQDAGGPTDTQYF.

The chain is built from TRBV7-6 and TRBJ2-3, with 12 bases matching TRBD2. This CDR3 comprises 17 residues. V lost 5 bases, J lost 2 bases, and 8 bases stayed unmatched. Germline values: CDR1 SGHVS, CDR2 FNYEAQ. The CDR3 region is CASSTRLAGANTDTQYF. The CDR3 coding sequence is TGTGCCAGCAGCACACGACTAGCGGGAGCCAACACAGATACGCAGTATTTT.

J is TRBJ2-1 and V is TRBV29-1, with 8 positions matching TRBD2. The germline V gene encodes CDR1 SQVTM and CDR2 ANQGSEA. J lost 7 bases, V lost 4 bases, and 12 bases had no gene match. CDR3 size: 15 residues. The DNA for the CDR3 is TGCAGCGTTGGAGGTCTAGCGGGCAAAAGGAATGAGCAGTTCTTC. It translates to CSVGGLAGKRNEQFF.

The gene calls are TRBV18 and TRBJ2-3, with D possibly TRBD2 on 7 matching bases. The CDR3 length is 14 residues. V was cut by 2 bases and J by 6 bases, with 12 bases left in between. In germline, CDR1 is KGHSH, CDR2 LQKENI. Here the CDR3 DNA reads TGTGCCAGCTCACCAATGAAGGGGGGGGATACGCAGTATTTT. Its protein is CASSPMKGGDTQYF. Full variable domain (remainder filled in from reference TRBV18 and TRBJ2-3): NAGVMQNPRHLVRRRGQEARLRCSPMKGHSHVYWYRQLPEEGLKFMVYLQKENIIDESGMPKERFSAEFPKEGPSILRIQQVVRGDSAAYFCASSPMKGGDTQYFGPGTRLTVL.

The rearrangement links TRBV6-2 or TRBV6-3 to TRBJ2-2; no firm D call. CDR1 is MNHEY and CDR2 is SVGEGT in the germline V gene. The CDR3 contains 15 residues. The ends were cut back, 0 bases at V and 2 bases at J, with 7 bases in the middle. CDR3 region: CASSYSISNTGELFF. In nucleotides, the CDR3 is TGTGCCAGCAGTTACTCGATTTCCAACACCGGGGAGCTGTTTTTT.

The chain couples TRBV3-1 to TRBJ2-1; no reliable D call. Trimming removed 0 bases from V and 11 bases from J, with 8 bases in between. Germline V CDR1 and CDR2: LGHDT, YNNKEL (reference sequence). The CDR3 is 12 residues long. The CDR3 sequence is CASSQDGPKQFF. As DNA, the CDR3 is TGTGCCAGCAGCCAAGACGGGCCAAAGCAGTTCTTC.

The chain links TRBV6-2 or TRBV6-3 to TRBJ1-1; 9 bases fit TRBD1. Germline V CDR1 and CDR2: MNHEY, SVGEGT. The CDR3 length is 16 residues. The V and J ends lost 5 bases and 0 bases, in that order; junction bases with no gene match: 7. The CDR3 DNA reads TGTGCCAGCAGTCCCCACCGGACAGGGGTGAACACTGAAGCTTTCTTT. The encoded protein is CASSPHRTGVNTEAFF.

This chain links TRBV2 with TRBJ2-1, with D possibly being TRBD1 (5 bases). Looked up from germline, CDR1 is SNHLY and CDR2 is FYNNEI. This CDR3 is 12 amino acids long. Trimming pared 3 bases from V and 9 bases from J, leaving 9 bases between. CDR3 in DNA: TGTGCCAGCAGTGAGGGTAGGGGTGAGCAGTTCTTC. It codes for CASSEGRGEQFF.

This chain joins TRBV12-3 or TRBV12-4 and TRBJ2-1; D gene uncertain. The CDR3 has 10 residues. The ends were cut back, 8 bases at V and 5 bases at J, with 4 bases in the middle. The CDR3 loop is CASGNNEQFF. DNA for the CDR3: TGTGCCAGCGGAAACAATGAGCAGTTCTTC.

This clonotype has a single count. The rearrangement joins TRBV30 to TRBJ2-7; the D gene is possibly TRBD2 (5 bases). The CDR3 covers 14 residues. Between the trimmed V and J ends, which lost 2 bases and 3 bases, there was a span of 14 bases. Germline V gene lookup returns CDR1 GTSNPN and CDR2 SVGIG (reference sequence). CDR3 sequence: CAWSPPSWGYEQYF. The CDR3 DNA reads as TGTGCCTGGAGTCCCCCTAGCTGGGGCTACGAGCAGTACTTC.

The chain combines TRBV20-1 with TRBJ2-7, with D possibly matching TRBD2 (6 bases). V gave up 4 bases and J gave up 2 bases, with 12 bases separating them. CDR1 and CDR2 from the germline V gene are DFQATT and SNEGSKA (reference sequence). The length of the CDR3 is 13 residues. The CDR3 DNA sequence: TGCAGTGCTATTACACCGGGGGCCTACGAGCAGTACTTC. It encodes CSAITPGAYEQYF.

V and J are TRBV28 and TRBJ2-3; 11 positions agree with TRBD2. CDR3 length: 15 amino acids. The germline V gene encodes CDR1 MDHEN and CDR2 SYDVKM. V was clipped by 3 bases and J by 4 bases; unmatched bases: 3. In DNA, the CDR3 is TGTGCCAGCAGTTTTAGCGGGAGGGCCCCAGATACGCAGTATTTT. Protein sequence: CASSFSGRAPDTQYF. Full variable domain (missing parts from reference TRBV28 and TRBJ2-3): DVKVTQSSRYLVKRTGEKVFLECVQDMDHENMFWYRQDPGLGLRLIYFSYDVKMKEKGDIPEGYSVSREKKERFSLILESASTNQTSMYLCASSFSGRAPDTQYFGPGTRLTVL.

V usage is TRBV3-1 and J usage is TRBJ2-7, with 12 bases lining up with TRBD2. Germline CDR1 LGHDT, CDR2 YNNKEL (reference sequence). The CDR3 covers 15 residues. V lost 3 bases and J lost 5; bases outside the gene matches: 5. CDR3 amino acids: CASSQRTSGTNEQYF. The CDR3 coding sequence is TGTGCCAGCAGCCAGAGGACTAGCGGGACCAACGAGCAGTACTTC.

In DNA form, the CDR3 reads TGTGCCAGCAGCCACCCGGGGGACGGCACCTACGAGCAGTACTTC. Protein sequence: CASSHPGDGTYEQYF. The chain carries TRBV12-3 or TRBV12-4 and TRBJ2-7, with D maybe TRBD2 (6 bases). The CDR3 is 15 amino acids. Trimming pared 6 bases from V and 2 bases from J, leaving 17 bases between.

The V and J genes are TRBV12-3 or TRBV12-4 and TRBJ2-4; TRBD2 matches at 12 bases. The CDR3 extends over 14 amino acids. The V and J ends lost 5 bases and 7 bases, in that order; junction bases with no gene match: 3. CDR3 nucleotides: TGTGCCAGCAGTGCAGGACTAGCGGGGAACATTCAGTACTTC. It specifies CASSAGLAGNIQYF.

The J gene is TRBJ2-5, the V gene TRBV23-1; tentative D call: TRBD1 (5 bases). TRBV23-1 is designated an ORF whose function remains uncertain. The ends were cut back, 6 bases at V and 5 bases at J, with 16 bases in the middle. The CDR3 sequence is 14 residues long. The CDR3 nucleotides are TGCGCCAGCAGACCACCCGACAGTTATGAGACCCAGTACTTC. Protein sequence: CASRPPDSYETQYF.

This chain uses TRBV30 with TRBJ2-3; no firm D call. V lost 0 bases and J lost 6, with 7 bases in between. CDR1 is GTSNPN, CDR2 SVGIG, per germline (reference sequence). This CDR3 is 12 amino acids long. DNA for the CDR3: TGTGCCTGGAGTGTACAAGGGGATACGCAGTATTTT. The encoded protein is CAWSVQGDTQYF.

The chain employs TRBV28 and TRBJ2-7; perhaps TRBD2 as D (5 bases). V gave up 8 bases and J gave up 6 bases, with 17 bases separating them. Germline V gene sequence: CDR1 MDHEN, CDR2 SYDVKM. There are 13 residues in the CDR3. Here the CDR3 reads CASLGSSTFEQYF. CDR3 nucleotide sequence: TGTGCCAGCTTAGGGAGTTCTACGTTCGAGCAGTACTTC.

This chain uses TRBV20-1 with TRBJ2-1; D is uncertain. Trimming stripped 3 bases from V and 0 bases from J, with 12 bases between. There are 15 residues in the CDR3. Per the germline V gene, CDR1 is DFQATT and CDR2 is SNEGSKA (reference sequence). The CDR3 region is CSASELSSSYNEQFF. The CDR3 DNA is TGCAGTGCTAGTGAACTTTCAAGCTCCTACAATGAGCAGTTCTTC.

V and J are TRBV19 and TRBJ2-7; D is unclear. V was shortened by 0 bases and J by 1 base, with 7 bases between the two germline ends. Germline-derived CDR1 and CDR2 are LNHDA and SQIVND (reference sequence). The CDR3 is 14 amino acids. The CDR3 region is CASSIEGRSYEQYF. CDR3 DNA sequence: TGTGCCAGTAGTATAGAGGGCAGATCCTACGAGCAGTACTTC.

V gene TRBV25-1 combines with J gene TRBJ2-7, with TRBD2 matching 12 bases. Germline-derived CDR1 and CDR2 are MGHDK and SYGVNS. The ends lost 3 bases at V and 4 bases at J; junction bases unmatched: 4. CDR3 length equals 15 residues. CDR3 sequence: CASSDASGRVYEQYF. CDR3 DNA: TGTGCCAGCAGTGACGCTAGCGGGAGGGTATACGAGCAGTACTTC.

The count of this clonotype is one. The gene calls are TRBV10-2 and TRBJ1-5, with 8 bases fitting TRBD1. V dropped 2 bases and J dropped 6; count of bases not matched to a gene: 3. CDR1 is WSHSY and CDR2 is SAAADI in the germline V gene. The length of the CDR3 is 14 residues. This CDR3 is CASSEAGGVQPQHF. The CDR3 region has the DNA TGCGCCAGCAGTGAGGCAGGGGGCGTTCAGCCCCAGCATTTT.

This chain joins TRBV20-1 and TRBJ1-2, with D unclear. The CDR3 consists of 15 residues. CDR1 is DFQATT and CDR2 is SNEGSKA in the germline V gene (reference sequence). V shed 3 bases and J shed 4 bases, with 18 bases lying between them. CDR3 in amino acids: CSASVEGATIYGYTF. CDR3 sequence (DNA): TGCAGTGCTAGTGTTGAGGGTGCAACGATCTATGGCTACACCTTC.

The chain links TRBV7-9 to TRBJ1-2, with a weak D call TRBD1 (5 bases). Per the germline V gene, CDR1 is SEHNR and CDR2 is FQNEAQ (reference sequence). The CDR3 has 17 amino acids. V lost 2 bases and J lost 6, with 22 bases in between. CDR3 sequence: CASSLRAGPRDGDGYTF. CDR3 DNA: TGTGCCAGCAGCTTACGAGCAGGGCCGCGAGATGGCGATGGCTACACCTTC.

The chain employs TRBV5-1 and TRBJ1-1; the D is unclear. The CDR3 is 13 amino acids. CDR1 is SGHRS, CDR2 YFSETQ, per germline. The V end lost 0 bases, the J end lost 6 bases, and 9 bases lay between the germline ends. Written as DNA, the CDR3 is TGCGCCAGCAGCTTGGTTTCGCAGGCTGAAGCTTTCTTT. Protein product: CASSLVSQAEAFF.

The rearrangement links TRBV7-9 to TRBJ2-1; TRBD1 agrees at 7 bases. After removal of 5 bases from V and 6 bases from J, the junction contained 10 bases not matched to a gene. Germline V CDR1 and CDR2: SEHNR, FQNEAQ (reference sequence). This CDR3 is 15 amino acids long. CDR3 loop: CASSPNPTGLNEQFF. The CDR3 DNA reads as TGTGCCAGCAGCCCGAATCCGACAGGGCTCAATGAGCAGTTCTTC.

The chain uses TRBV29-1 and TRBJ2-3; 10 nucleotides align to TRBD2. CDR3 length: 19 residues. The ends lost 7 bases at V and 3 bases at J; junction bases unmatched: 22. Germline CDR1 is SQVTM and CDR2 is ANQGSEA. The CDR3 bases are TGCAGCGCCGGGAGGATCGGGCGAGCGGGAGGGCCTGGGACAGATACGCAGTATTTT. This sequence encodes CSAGRIGRAGGPGTDTQYF.

This clonotype was observed a single time. The chain combines TRBV11-2 with TRBJ2-7, with D unclear. The V gene lost 4 bases and the J gene lost 3 bases, with 7 bases spanning the gap. In germline, CDR1 is SGHAT, CDR2 FQNNGV. This CDR3 region has 12 residues. DNA of the CDR3: TGTGCCAGCAGCTCGATACTCTACGAGCAGTACTTC. It codes for CASSSILYEQYF. The variable domain in full, completed from reference TRBV11-2 and TRBJ2-7, reads EAGVAQSPRYKIIEKRQSVAFWCNPISGHATLYWYQQILGQGPKLLIQFQNNGVVDDSQLPKDRFSAERLKGVDSTLKIQPAKLEDSAVYLCASSSILYEQYFGPGTRLTVT.

This sequence joins TRBV20-1 and TRBJ2-3; 10 bases align to TRBD2. Germline-derived CDR1 and CDR2 are DFQATT and SNEGSKA (reference sequence). The J segment lost 3 bases and the V segment lost 0 bases, leaving 9 bases of the junction unmatched. This CDR3 is built from 17 residues. In nucleotides, the CDR3 is TGCAGTGCTAGAGATGGGGGTGCTAGCGGGAGAACAGATACGCAGTATTTT. As protein: CSARDGGASGRTDTQYF.

This sequence joins TRBV23-1 and TRBJ2-2; TRBD1 agrees at 12 bases. TRBV23-1 is filed as an ORF, its function uncertain. The CDR3 sequence is 22 residues long. Trimming at V came to 4 bases and at J to 2 bases, leaving 20 bases not matched to a gene. CDR3 DNA: TGCGCCAGCAGTCCTCTTTCTGACGGGACAGGGGGCGCGATTACAAACACCGGGGAGCTGTTTTTT. It encodes CASSPLSDGTGGAITNTGELFF.